These 32 T cell receptor beta chains came from one sample sequenced in a study of T cell repertoires in cytomegalovirus infection. MiXCR was run by TCRdb on the reads, yielding one entry per CDR3 protein. The data show about 340,000 distinct CDR3 sequences, just under 30% seen once. No antigen is known for these receptors. The starting material was cultured PBMCs, obtained from culture after CMV antigen stimulation. These receptors all stem from a human donor in good health (CMV status not recorded). Some clones in this sample may be carry-over from other donors' samples.

This clonotype has ten or more counts. This chain uses TRBV7-2 with TRBJ2-1; a weak D match, TRBD2 (6 bases). The CDR3 spans 16 residues. V gave up 4 bases and J gave up 8 bases, with 21 bases separating them. Germline CDR1 and CDR2: SGHTA and FQGNSA. The DNA of the CDR3 is TGTGCCAGCAGCTGGGCGGGGCGGGGTATTGGGGATGAGCAGTTCTTC. As protein: CASSWAGRGIGDEQFF.

In this sample, this clonotype turned up many times. The rearrangement joins TRBV12-3 or TRBV12-4 to TRBJ2-5, with D hard to call. V lost 4 bases to trimming and J lost 0 bases, with 9 bases between them. This CDR3 comprises 14 residues. The CDR3 is CASSSTPHQETQYF. The CDR3 nucleotides are TGTGCCAGCAGTTCCACCCCTCACCAAGAGACCCAGTACTTC.

Ten or more counts support this clonotype. V usage is TRBV7-8 and J usage is TRBJ2-5; D unclear. The germline CDR1 and CDR2 sequences are SGHVS and FQNEAQ. There are 14 residues in the CDR3. Trimming stripped 1 base from V and 5 bases from J, with 11 bases between. CDR3: CASSLGTVKETQYF. The CDR3 DNA sequence: TGTGCCAGCAGCTTAGGAACAGTAAAGGAGACCCAGTACTTC.

Ten or more counts support this clonotype. CDR3 residues: CASKPVPIMNQPQHF. The CDR3 nucleotides read TGTGCCAGCAAACCGGTCCCCATCATGAATCAGCCCCAGCATTTT. The V gene is TRBV28, the J gene TRBJ1-5; D uncertain. Germline values: CDR1 MDHEN, CDR2 SYDVKM. V lost 7 bases, J lost 4 bases, and 17 bases lay in between. The CDR3 spans 15 residues.

The V call is TRBV19, the J call TRBJ1-3; D perhaps matches TRBD1 (6 bases). CDR1 is LNHDA and CDR2 is SQIVND in the germline V gene (reference sequence). The CDR3 is made up of 15 amino acids. Trimming shortened V by 7 bases and J by 0 bases, and 13 bases separated the two germline ends. The DNA for the CDR3 is TGTGCCAGTAATTACGACAGGCTCTCTGGAAACACCATATATTTT. It specifies CASNYDRLSGNTIYF.

This clonotype occurred many times. The chain links TRBV7-9 to TRBJ2-2; no clear D. V was shortened by 2 bases and J by 8 bases, with 30 bases between the two germline ends. Per germline, CDR1 SEHNR and CDR2 FQNEAQ (reference sequence). The CDR3 runs to 20 residues. DNA for the CDR3: TGTGCCAGCAGCTTATATAACGCTCGCGCACCGTTTAAAGTAAGAGGGGAGCTGTTTTTT. It yields the protein CASSLYNARAPFKVRGELFF.

This clonotype has a count of ten or more. The V call is TRBV7-9, the J call TRBJ1-1, with TRBD1 matching 8 bases. J gave up 5 bases and V 10 bases, and 9 bases lay outside the gene matches. The CDR3 spans 13 residues. The germline CDR1 and CDR2 sequences are SEHNR and FQNEAQ (reference sequence). In DNA, the CDR3 is TGTGCCACCGGAGGACAGGGAAGAACTGAAGCTTTCTTT. This translates into CATGGQGRTEAFF.

This clonotype was seen a handful of times. V and J are TRBV27 and TRBJ1-6; D not certain. This CDR3 is 19 amino acids long. Germline lookup yields CDR1 MNHEY and CDR2 SMNVEV (reference sequence). V was pared by 5 bases and J by 5 bases, with 25 bases between. The CDR3 nucleotides are TGTGCCAGCAGTCGCCTTGGCCGGGCCCCCGGGTCGGATAATTCACCCCTCCACTTT. Translating it yields CASSRLGRAPGSDNSPLHF.

This clonotype was observed once. The chain employs TRBV12-3 or TRBV12-4 and TRBJ2-3; 7 nucleotides line up with TRBD2. Trimming removed 3 bases from V and 3 bases from J; junction bases left unmatched: 6. This CDR3 region has 15 residues. CDR3 residues: CASSFSAGPTDTQYF. The CDR3 region has the DNA TGTGCCAGCAGTTTCTCAGCGGGGCCGACAGATACGCAGTATTTT.

Many counts were recorded for this clonotype. This chain joins TRBV28 and TRBJ1-3; unclear D gene. Looked up from germline, CDR1 is MDHEN and CDR2 is SYDVKM. The CDR3 is made up of 12 amino acids. Trimming cost V 2 bases and J 9 bases, with 8 bases left between them. The CDR3 DNA is TGTGCCAGCAGTTTAGGACGGAGCACCATATATTTT. This gives the protein CASSLGRSTIYF.

The chain joins TRBV12-3 or TRBV12-4 to TRBJ1-5, with D perhaps matching TRBD1 (6 bases). V lost 9 bases to trimming and J lost 3 bases, with 15 bases between them. The CDR3 runs to 14 residues. CDR3 region: CASTVGGNNQPQHF. The CDR3 nucleotides read TGTGCCAGTACGGTGGGGGGCAACAATCAGCCCCAGCATTTT.

This clonotype has just a few counts. The chain uses TRBV24-1 and TRBJ2-5, with D unresolved. V was clipped by 3 bases and J by 0 bases, with 7 bases between them. Germline CDR1 and CDR2: KGHDR and SFDVKD. CDR3 length: 14 amino acids. As DNA, the CDR3 is TGTGCCACCAGTGATCACGGAGACCAAGAGACCCAGTACTTC. Translating it yields CATSDHGDQETQYF.

The table lists this clonotype with a few counts. This rearrangement joins TRBV12-3 or TRBV12-4 to TRBJ2-2, with D perhaps assigned TRBD1 or TRBD2 (7 bases each). Deletions cut 4 bases from V and 3 bases from J, with 15 bases between. The CDR3 has 16 residues. CDR3 nucleotides: TGTGCCAGCAGTTCAGGGGGGGGAGGGGACACCGGGGAGCTGTTTTTT. Protein: CASSSGGGGDTGELFF.

The V gene is TRBV20-1, the J gene TRBJ2-3, with D possibly being TRBD1 (6 bases). In germline, CDR1 is DFQATT, CDR2 SNEGSKA (reference sequence). V lost 3 bases and J 6 bases, leaving 13 bases between the germline ends. This CDR3 has 13 residues. The CDR3, as DNA: TGCAGTGCTAGGGGACACCAAAGGGATACGCAGTATTTT. Its protein product is CSARGHQRDTQYF.

In its sample, this clonotype was seen a few times. The CDR3, as DNA: TGTGCCATCAGTAACAGGGGTGATCAGCCCCAGCATTTT. Translated: CAISNRGDQPQHF. The chain uses TRBV10-3 and TRBJ1-5; TRBD1 agrees at 7 bases. Trimming took 5 bases from V and 5 from J; bases not matched to a gene: 3. This CDR3 has 13 residues. CDR1 is ENHRY, CDR2 SYGVKD, per germline.

The V call is TRBV6-1, the J call TRBJ1-4; 10 nucleotides line up with TRBD1. The CDR3 has 15 amino acids. Germline loops: CDR1 MNHNS, CDR2 SASEGT. After removal of 10 bases from V and 7 bases from J, the junction contained 12 bases not matched to a gene. The CDR3 DNA reads as TGTGCCACCAAAGCGGGACAGGGGTATGGTGAAAAACTGTTTTTT. Protein: CATKAGQGYGEKLFF.

V usage is TRBV5-6 and J usage is TRBJ2-5; D call uncertain. Germline V CDR1 and CDR2: SGHDT, YYEEEE. The CDR3 length is 12 residues. The V end was cut by 4 bases, the J end by 4 bases, with 8 bases between. CDR3 sequence: CASSRPPETQYF. CDR3 nucleotide sequence: TGTGCCAGCAGCCGCCCCCCAGAGACCCAGTACTTC.

This clonotype was detected a few times. The chain joins TRBV30 to TRBJ1-1; TRBD1 matches 9 bases. Germline trimming cut 2 bases from V and 0 bases from J; bases unmatched to any gene: 4. Germline-derived CDR1 and CDR2 are GTSNPN and SVGIG (reference sequence). There are 15 residues in the CDR3. CDR3 nucleotides: TGTGCCTGGAGTCCCGGGACAGGGTTGAACACTGAAGCTTTCTTT. Its translation is CAWSPGTGLNTEAFF.

The V and J genes are TRBV4-1 and TRBJ2-1; D possibly matches TRBD1 or TRBD2 (5 bases each). V was cut by 0 bases and J by 12 bases, with 6 bases left in between. Germline V gene data show CDR1 as MGHRA and CDR2 as YSYEKL. The length of the CDR3 is 11 residues. Here the CDR3 reads CASSQDGTQFF. The CDR3 region has the DNA TGCGCCAGCAGCCAAGACGGGACGCAGTTCTTC.

The V call is TRBV7-3, the J call TRBJ2-7, with D perhaps matching TRBD1 (7 bases). The CDR3 runs 14 residues. Germline V lookup: CDR1 SGHTA, CDR2 FQGTGA. The V and J ends lost 2 bases and 5 bases respectively, with 13 bases between them. Here the CDR3 DNA reads TGTGCCAGCAGCTTAGGAGGGGGCTGGGACGAGCAGTACTTC. This codes for CASSLGGGWDEQYF.

The J gene is TRBJ1-1, the V gene TRBV12-3 or TRBV12-4, with 8 bases identical to TRBD1. The CDR3 totals 16 residues. With 6 bases clipped from V and 1 base from J, the junction kept 10 bases outside the gene matches. DNA for the CDR3: TGTGCCAGCAGCACGGACAGGGACGGAAGGAACACTGAAGCTTTCTTT. It yields the protein CASSTDRDGRNTEAFF.

This clonotype was detected only a few times. The chain couples TRBV27 to TRBJ1-2; 10 bases are shared with TRBD1. Trimming at V came to 8 bases and at J to 8 bases, leaving 11 bases not matched to a gene. The V gene's germline CDR1 is MNHEY and CDR2 SMNVEV (reference sequence). The CDR3 runs to 14 residues. The CDR3 DNA sequence: TGTGCCAGCTGCCCCCGGGACAGGGGTGGCGGCTACACCTTC. Translated: CASCPRDRGGGYTF.

The chain is built from TRBV7-2 and TRBJ2-2, with 7 bases fitting TRBD2. The CDR3 sequence is 17 residues long. Per germline, CDR1 SGHTA and CDR2 FQGNSA. V was clipped by 3 bases and J by 4 bases; unmatched bases: 11. The CDR3: CASSLEGLVEGTGELFF. In DNA form, the CDR3 reads TGTGCCAGCAGCTTGGAAGGACTAGTCGAGGGCACCGGGGAGCTGTTTTTT.

The gene calls are TRBV11-1 and TRBJ1-1; possibly TRBD1 for D (5 bases). The V end was cut by 3 bases, the J end by 10 bases, with 24 bases between. The CDR3 is 16 amino acids. From germline, CDR1 is SGHAT and CDR2 FQDESV (reference sequence). The CDR3 sequence is CASSFGTRLVGGGAFF. The CDR3 DNA sequence: TGTGCCAGCAGCTTTGGGACCAGACTGGTAGGAGGTGGAGCTTTCTTT.

This chain connects TRBV3-1 to TRBJ1-1; D possibly corresponds to TRBD1 (6 bases). The germline gives CDR1 LGHDT, CDR2 YNNKEL (reference sequence). The CDR3 contains 14 residues. V was trimmed by 6 bases and J by 3 bases, leaving 14 bases between them. CDR3 coding DNA: TGTGCCAGCAGGCGAGGGGGGGTCGACACTGAAGCTTTCTTT. It translates to CASRRGGVDTEAFF.

This clonotype was recorded at least ten times. The chain recombines TRBV7-2 with TRBJ2-5; D is uncertain. CDR3 length: 17 amino acids. Germline CDR1 and CDR2: SGHTA and FQGNSA. Trimming cost V 0 bases and J 4 bases, with 18 bases left between them. The CDR3 protein is CASSLAPLTYPRETQYF. CDR3 in DNA: TGTGCCAGCAGCTTAGCGCCGCTGACCTACCCGAGAGAGACCCAGTACTTC.

Note on this clonotype: One end of the junction varies from germline; a read error may be responsible. The V call is TRBV7-6, the J call TRBJ2-6, with a tentative D call TRBD1 (6 bases). Germline assignment: CDR1 SGHVS and CDR2 FNYEAQ. CDR3 length: 16 residues. CDR3 region: CASSSPERAGADVLTF. In DNA, the CDR3 is TGTGCCAGCAGCTCACCCGAAAGGGCAGGGGCCGACGTCCTGACTTTC.

V is TRBV15 and J is TRBJ2-1, with 9 nucleotides matching TRBD2. After removal of 8 bases from V and 6 bases from J, the junction contained 8 bases not matched to a gene. The CDR3 length is 14 residues. Germline assignment: CDR1 LNHNV and CDR2 YYDKDF (reference sequence). CDR3 residues: CATGGGRAFNEQFF. As DNA, the CDR3 is TGTGCCACCGGAGGCGGGAGGGCCTTCAATGAGCAGTTCTTC.

The CDR3 spells CAISDPTLAGDWQETQYF. For the CDR3, the DNA is TGTGCCATCAGTGACCCGACCCTAGCGGGAGATTGGCAAGAGACCCAGTACTTC. The chain has TRBV10-3 and TRBJ2-5; TRBD2 agrees at 10 bases. Per germline, CDR1 ENHRY and CDR2 SYGVKD. This CDR3 has 18 amino acids. V shed 3 bases and J 2 bases; nucleotides not matched to a gene: 12.

The chain has TRBV6-2 or TRBV6-3 and TRBJ1-2; no reliable D call. There are 17 residues in the CDR3. V was trimmed by 4 bases and J by 4 bases, leaving 22 bases between them. Germline values: CDR1 MNHEY, CDR2 SVGEGT. The CDR3 coding sequence is TGTGCCAGCAGTTTAAGGTTAGAGGCGGCGACTTCCTATGGCTACACCTTC. This encodes CASSLRLEAATSYGYTF.

The rearrangement links TRBV19 to TRBJ1-1; D is unresolved. Trimming took off 5 bases at V and 6 bases at J, with 16 bases between the two ends. The CDR3 is 14 residues long. CDR1 LNHDA and CDR2 SQIVND come from the germline V gene (reference sequence). Here the CDR3 DNA reads TGTGCCAGTAGTCTACAACCTCCGGGTCCTGAAGCTTTCTTT. Translation gives CASSLQPPGPEAFF.

This clonotype was observed at least ten times. The rearrangement joins TRBV24-1 to TRBJ1-2; no definite D call. This CDR3 spans 13 amino acids. Deletions cut 4 bases from V and 8 bases from J, with 13 bases between. Looked up from germline, CDR1 is KGHDR and CDR2 is SFDVKD. CDR3 sequence reads: CATSELTGEGYTF. Written as DNA, the CDR3 is TGTGCCACCAGTGAGTTGACGGGAGAAGGCTACACCTTC.